These 27 T cell receptor beta chains came from one sample sequenced in a study of T cell responses to AZD1222 COVID-19 vaccine. Only in-frame clones appear in the TCRdb table, and some are missing; sequencing was by immunoSEQ multiplex PCR. Of 40,000 to 60,000 clones in the sample, 86% were seen once. Sample: peripheral blood, taken 28 days after the second AZD1222 dose. Source of these receptors: an adult who received the AZD1222 COVID-19 vaccine.

This chain links TRBV7-2 with TRBJ2-3, with D uncertain. The germline gives CDR1 SGHTA, CDR2 FQGNSA. The length of the CDR3 is 14 residues. V was cut by 0 bases and J by 5 bases, with 9 bases left in between. The CDR3 sequence: CASSLAHGIDTQYF. The CDR3 DNA reads as TGTGCCAGCAGCTTAGCGCACGGAATAGATACGCAGTATTTT.

By share of the sample, this clone is medium-sized (0.01 to 0.1%). The chain combines TRBV7-9 with TRBJ2-7, with D hard to call. Germline CDR1 is SEHNR and CDR2 is FQNEAQ (reference sequence). V was shortened by 5 bases and J by 4 bases, with 15 bases between the two germline ends. The CDR3 loop spans 14 amino acids. The CDR3 bases are TGTGCCAGCAGCCGACTCGCCAAGAAATACGAGCAGTACTTC. This translates into CASSRLAKKYEQYF.

This chain uses TRBV29-1 with TRBJ2-6; no clear D gene. The CDR3 runs 14 residues. V was trimmed by 3 bases and J by 0 bases, leaving 6 bases between them. Germline-derived CDR1 and CDR2 are SQVTM and ANQGSEA. The CDR3 here is CSVDVSSGANVLTF. The CDR3 DNA sequence: TGCAGCGTTGATGTGAGCTCTGGGGCCAACGTCCTGACTTTC. The whole variable domain, remainder taken from reference TRBV29-1 and TRBJ2-6, is SAVISQKPSRDICQRGTSLTIQCQVDSQVTMMFWYRQQPGQSLTLIATANQGSEATYESGFVIDKFPISRPNLTFSTLTVSNMSPEDSSIYLCSVDVSSGANVLTFGAGSRLTVL.

This chain links TRBV11-1 with TRBJ2-1; weak D call: TRBD2 (5 bases). Deletions cut 0 bases from V and 12 bases from J, with 18 bases between. The CDR3 totals 15 residues. In germline, CDR1 is SGHAT, CDR2 FQDESV (reference sequence). The CDR3 DNA reads TGTGCCAGCAGCTTAGCGGTTGTGGGCGGAGGTCCGCAGTTCTTC. Its translation: CASSLAVVGGGPQFF.

This sequence joins TRBV28 and TRBJ1-5; the D is unclear. CDR3 length equals 14 residues. The germline CDR1 and CDR2 sequences are MDHEN and SYDVKM. Trimming shortened V by 6 bases and J by 3 bases, and 12 bases separated the two germline ends. For the CDR3, the DNA is TGTGCCAGCAGCTCACGGGAGGACAATCAGCCCCAGCATTTT. Its protein product is CASSSREDNQPQHF.

V usage is TRBV28 and J usage is TRBJ1-5; D gene uncertain. Trimming stripped 4 bases from V and 9 bases from J, with 10 bases between. The CDR3 length is 12 residues. Germline V gene lookup returns CDR1 MDHEN and CDR2 SYDVKM. The DNA of the CDR3 is TGTGCCAGCAGTTCCTCGGGGTTGCCCCAGCATTTT. This gives the protein CASSSSGLPQHF.

The V gene is TRBV7-9, the J gene TRBJ2-7, with D uncertain. Germline V lookup: CDR1 SEHNR, CDR2 FQNEAQ (reference sequence). The CDR3 spans 11 residues. With 1 base removed from V and 3 bases from J, the gap between germline ends came to 1 base. The CDR3 reads CASSLDYEQYF. In nucleotides, the CDR3 is TGTGCCAGCAGCTTAGACTACGAGCAGTACTTC.

This rearrangement joins TRBV7-8 to TRBJ1-5; a possible D gene is TRBD1 (5 bases). Germline V gene lookup returns CDR1 SGHVS and CDR2 FQNEAQ. Trimming stripped 7 bases from V and 7 bases from J, with 20 bases between. The CDR3 has 15 residues. As DNA, the CDR3 is TGTGCCAGCATCCCTGGCAGGGATCCCAAACAGCCCCAGCATTTT. This encodes CASIPGRDPKQPQHF.

The chain has TRBV3-1 (or the pseudogene TRBV3-2) and TRBJ1-2, with TRBD1 matching 7 bases. CDR1 is LGHDT and CDR2 is YNNKEL in the germline V gene (reference sequence). The CDR3 totals 13 residues. With V trimmed by 3 bases and J by 5 bases, 3 bases remained unmatched. CDR3 in DNA: TGTGCCAGCAGCCAGCAGGGGGGGTATGGCTACACCTTC. Translation: CASSQQGGYGYTF.

The V and J genes are TRBV5-6 and TRBJ1-5; D is ambiguous. Trimming took off 0 bases at V and 8 bases at J, with 9 bases between the two ends. CDR1 and CDR2 from the germline V gene are SGHDT and YYEEEE. CDR3 length equals 13 residues. CDR3 in amino acids: CASSLGEDKPQHF. The DNA for the CDR3 is TGTGCCAGCAGCTTGGGGGAAGATAAGCCCCAGCATTTT.

This clone appeared a few times. This sequence joins TRBV7-8 and TRBJ2-7; maybe TRBD2 (5 bases). V lost 0 bases, J lost 7 bases, and 13 bases lay in between. This CDR3 is built from 14 residues. Germline V gene lookup returns CDR1 SGHVS and CDR2 FQNEAQ. The CDR3 nucleotides read TGTGCCAGCAGCTTAGCCGGAAGCGGAGGAGAGCAGTACTTC. It translates to CASSLAGSGGEQYF.

The rearrangement uses TRBV3-1 (or the pseudogene TRBV3-2) and TRBJ1-3; no clear D gene. Germline V gene lookup returns CDR1 LGHDT and CDR2 YNNKEL (reference sequence). This CDR3 is 15 amino acids long. V was shortened by 4 bases and J by 0 bases, with 10 bases between the two germline ends. This CDR3 is CASSPHGNSGNTIYF. DNA of the CDR3: TGTGCCAGCAGCCCCCACGGCAACTCTGGAAACACCATATATTTT.

The chain couples TRBV7-3 to TRBJ2-3; either TRBD1 or TRBD2 may fit D (5 bases each). The CDR3 length is 15 residues. Deletions cut 4 bases from V and 4 bases from J, with 15 bases between. The germline V gene has CDR1 SGHTA and CDR2 FQGTGA. In DNA, the CDR3 is TGTGCCAGCAGCTCCTCGGTTGGGGGTGCAGATACGCAGTATTTT. Its protein is CASSSSVGGADTQYF.

This clone has a handful of counts. CDR3 amino acids: CAWSHGNSYEQYF. CDR3 nucleotide sequence: TGTGCCTGGAGTCATGGAAATTCGTACGAGCAGTACTTC. The chain has TRBV30 and TRBJ2-7; no clear D gene. Trimming removed 2 bases at V and 4 bases at J, with 12 bases between. Per germline, CDR1 GTSNPN and CDR2 SVGIG (reference sequence). CDR3 length equals 13 residues.

The chain is built from TRBV28 and TRBJ1-2; D gene unclear. CDR3 length: 14 amino acids. CDR1 is MDHEN and CDR2 is SYDVKM in the germline V gene. Trimming stripped 5 bases from V and 1 base from J, with 11 bases between. The CDR3 sequence: CASSPGDDNYGYTF. Here the CDR3 DNA reads TGTGCCAGCAGTCCCGGGGATGATAACTATGGCTACACCTTC.

The chain combines TRBV3-1 (or the pseudogene TRBV3-2) with TRBJ1-5; TRBD1 agrees at 7 bases. The CDR3 sequence is 17 residues long. The J segment lost 2 bases and the V segment lost 10 bases, leaving 17 bases of the junction unmatched. The germline CDR1 and CDR2 sequences are LGHDT and YNNKEL (reference sequence). For the CDR3, the DNA is TGTGCCACAAGCCAGACTCGAGGGGGCGCAGGCAATCAGCCCCAGCATTTT. Translating it yields CATSQTRGGAGNQPQHF.

The gene calls are TRBV14 and TRBJ1-3, with D maybe TRBD1 (6 bases). This CDR3 has 14 residues. CDR1 is SGHDN, CDR2 FVKESK, per germline. V lost 1 base to trimming and J lost 8 bases, with 12 bases between them. The CDR3 DNA follows: TGTGCCAGCAGCCAAGGTAGCAGGGGTGACACCATATATTTT. This codes for CASSQGSRGDTIYF.

In this sample, this clone turned up once. The chain has TRBV12-2 and TRBJ2-2. TRBV12-2 is a known pseudogene. The CDR3 length is 13 residues. CDR3 coding DNA: TGTGCAAGTCCCAAGTTGGATCGTGGGGAGCTGTTTTTT. It encodes CASPKLDRGELFF.

This clone showed up just once. The chain combines TRBV11-2 with TRBJ2-3, with D uncertain. Per germline, CDR1 SGHAT and CDR2 FQNNGV. The CDR3 loop spans 12 amino acids. Trimming left V 6 bases short and J 4 bases short, with 8 bases between. The CDR3 spells CASRDAADTQYF. The CDR3 DNA follows: TGTGCCAGCAGAGACGCCGCAGATACGCAGTATTTT.

This clone was seen only once. The chain uses TRBV11-3 and TRBJ2-3; D is possibly TRBD1 or TRBD2 (5 bases each). This CDR3 spans 15 amino acids. The V end lost 5 bases, the J end lost 0 bases, and 12 bases lay between the germline ends. Germline CDR1 reads SGHNT; CDR2 reads YENEEA. CDR3 loop: CASSGLGASTDTQYF. The CDR3 DNA reads as TGTGCCAGCAGCGGGCTCGGGGCTAGCACAGATACGCAGTATTTT.

This clone was observed a single time. V gene TRBV7-8 combines with J gene TRBJ2-5, with D perhaps being TRBD1 or TRBD2 (5 bases each). The V end was cut by 2 bases, the J end by 5 bases, with 9 bases between. The germline V gene encodes CDR1 SGHVS and CDR2 FQNEAQ. This CDR3 is 13 amino acids long. The CDR3 spells CASSLFGTETQYF. For the CDR3, the DNA is TGTGCCAGCAGCTTATTTGGGACGGAGACCCAGTACTTC.

The gene calls are TRBV11-2 and TRBJ2-7, with TRBD1 matching 11 bases. The junction had 3 bases not matched to a gene; V was cut back by 5 bases and J by 0 bases. This CDR3 has 15 residues. CDR1 is SGHAT and CDR2 is FQNNGV in the germline V gene. The CDR3 region has the DNA TGTGCCAGCAGCCTCGGGACAGGGGGCTCCTACGAGCAGTACTTC. This gives the protein CASSLGTGGSYEQYF.

The V call is TRBV5-1, the J call TRBJ2-5; 11 bases map to TRBD2. The V gene end was trimmed by 0 bases and the J gene end by 0 bases; junction bases not matched to a gene: 1. Germline CDR1 and CDR2: SGHRS and YFSETQ. The CDR3 has 16 residues. Written as DNA, the CDR3 is TGCGCCAGCAGCTTGGGACTAGCGGGATACCAAGAGACCCAGTACTTC. Translated, it gives CASSLGLAGYQETQYF.

The gene calls are TRBV6-5 and TRBJ2-7, with 9 nucleotides matching TRBD2. This CDR3 region has 16 residues. Looked up from germline, CDR1 is MNHEY and CDR2 is SVGAGI. The V gene end was trimmed by 0 bases and the J gene end by 5 bases; junction bases not matched to a gene: 8. The CDR3 coding sequence is TGTGCCAGCAGTTACTCCGCGGCTAGCGGGAACCACGAGCAGTACTTC. Protein sequence: CASSYSAASGNHEQYF.

The chain is built from TRBV28 and TRBJ1-1; TRBD1 might be the D (6 bases). CDR3 length: 14 amino acids. In germline, CDR1 is MDHEN, CDR2 SYDVKM. The V and J ends lost 4 bases and 2 bases respectively, with 11 bases between them. The CDR3 bases are TGTGCCAGCAGTTCGGGACAATTAAACACTGAAGCTTTCTTT. This codes for CASSSGQLNTEAFF.

The genes are TRBV7-5 and TRBJ1-2. TRBV7-5 is labeled a pseudogene. This CDR3 is built from 14 residues. The CDR3 DNA is TGTGTCAGAAGCCCGGCCACGGGCAGCTATGGCTACACCTTC. It codes for CVRSPATGSYGYTF.

The chain has TRBV7-3 and TRBJ2-1; D unclear. Germline CDR1 is SGHTA and CDR2 is FQGTGA. Trimming stripped 5 bases from V and 3 bases from J, with 14 bases between. The CDR3 contains 15 residues. The DNA for the CDR3 is TGTGCCAGCAGCCTAGGGCTAGTGAGCTACAATGAGCAGTTCTTC. This translates into CASSLGLVSYNEQFF.